The 29 T cell receptor beta chains below were found in one sample sequenced in a study of regulatory T cells in long-lasting Graves disease. As to time point: persistent/refractory GD, antithyroid drugs over 5 years with positive TRAb. Making the TCR library involved RNA that had been extracted from PBMCs. Arm-PCR with iRepertoire HTBI primers amplified the CDR3 regions for these TCR beta libraries. TCRdb re-called the multiplex PCR reads with MiXCR, one entry per CDR3 protein. In the table there are 400,000 to 600,000 distinct CDR3 sequences, around a fifth of which are singletons. The starting material was peripheral blood mononuclear cells (PBMCs), obtained when the disease was refractory, from a patient treated with antithyroid drugs. These receptors originate from a female donor with Graves disease.

This clonotype was seen only a few times. The rearrangement links TRBV29-1 to TRBJ1-1; D is unclear. Trimming removed 7 bases at V and 4 bases at J, with 13 bases between. This CDR3 spans 12 amino acids. CDR1 SQVTM and CDR2 ANQGSEA come from the germline V gene. The CDR3 is CSALQGGTEAFF. DNA for the CDR3: TGCAGCGCTCTCCAAGGAGGCACTGAAGCTTTCTTT.

This clonotype has ten or more counts. This chain connects TRBV27 to TRBJ1-5, with 8 bases matching TRBD1. With 5 bases clipped from V and 5 bases from J, the junction kept 2 bases outside the gene matches. CDR1 MNHEY and CDR2 SMNVEV come from the germline V gene (reference sequence). The CDR3 extends over 13 amino acids. CDR3 in DNA: TGTGCCAGCAGTACGACAGGGGATCAGCCCCAGCATTTT. It yields the protein CASSTTGDQPQHF.

This clonotype was detected ten times or more. This rearrangement joins TRBV28 to TRBJ2-5; D is undetermined. Germline CDR1 MDHEN, CDR2 SYDVKM. Trimming cost V 4 bases and J 5 bases, with 11 bases left between them. The CDR3 sequence is 13 residues long. In nucleotides, the CDR3 is TGTGCCAGCAGTTCGCTAAGAGAGGAGACCCAGTACTTC. Translating gives CASSSLREETQYF.

This sequence joins TRBV24-1 and TRBJ2-5; 16 positions agree with TRBD2. The V gene end was trimmed by 3 bases and the J gene end by 2 bases; junction bases not matched to a gene: 5. The length of the CDR3 is 18 residues. Germline lookup yields CDR1 KGHDR and CDR2 SFDVKD. The CDR3, as DNA: TGTGCCACCAGTGATACCCTGGGACTAGCGGGAGGGCAAGAGACCCAGTACTTC. This encodes CATSDTLGLAGGQETQYF.

This rearrangement joins TRBV28 to TRBJ2-7; either TRBD1 or TRBD2 may fit D (5 bases each). The germline gives CDR1 MDHEN, CDR2 SYDVKM. This CDR3 contains 16 residues. The germline V and J ends were trimmed by 6 bases and 2 bases, with 20 bases remaining between them. CDR3 in amino acids: CASSLLRELGAYEQYF. CDR3 nucleotides: TGTGCCAGCAGCCTTCTCAGGGAACTCGGGGCCTACGAGCAGTACTTC.

The chain is built from TRBV18 and TRBJ1-5, with a weak D call TRBD1 (5 bases). Trimming shortened V by 4 bases and J by 4 bases, and 8 bases separated the two germline ends. The CDR3 spans 13 residues. Germline lookup yields CDR1 KGHSH and CDR2 LQKENI. CDR3 sequence (DNA): TGTGCCAGCTCACGGGGCGCTAATCAGCCCCAGCATTTT. It encodes CASSRGANQPQHF.

This clonotype was counted many times. The rearrangement links TRBV6-1 to TRBJ1-2; 9 bases line up with TRBD1. Losses at the gene ends were 5 bases for V and 2 bases for J; bases not matched to a gene: 3. Per germline, CDR1 MNHNS and CDR2 SASEGT. This CDR3 contains 14 residues. CDR3 DNA sequence: TGTGCCAGCAGTCACAGGGGGCAGAACTATGGCTACACCTTC. It encodes CASSHRGQNYGYTF.

This clonotype has only a few counts. The V and J genes are TRBV14 and TRBJ2-5, with D hard to call. The germline gives CDR1 SGHDN, CDR2 FVKESK. The CDR3 runs 16 residues. V was clipped by 0 bases and J by 1 base, with 12 bases between them. The CDR3 region is CASSQDNGEVQETQYF. The CDR3 coding sequence is TGTGCCAGCAGCCAAGATAATGGAGAGGTCCAAGAGACCCAGTACTTC.

The rearrangement links TRBV27 to TRBJ1-5, with TRBD1 as a possible D gene (5 bases). The V gene's germline CDR1 is MNHEY and CDR2 SMNVEV (reference sequence). This CDR3 region has 15 residues. Trimming took 4 bases from V and 0 from J, leaving 10 bases between them. The CDR3: CASSSNRNSNQPQHF. The CDR3 nucleotides read TGTGCCAGCAGTTCGAACAGGAATAGCAATCAGCCCCAGCATTTT.

This clonotype was seen ten or more times. V and J are TRBV28 and TRBJ1-2; D may be TRBD1 (5 bases). CDR3 length equals 13 residues. Germline lookup yields CDR1 MDHEN and CDR2 SYDVKM. Between the trimmed V and J ends, which lost 3 bases and 4 bases, there was a span of 9 bases. CDR3 nucleotide sequence: TGTGCCAGCAGTTTCGTGACAGCCTATGGCTACACCTTC. Protein product: CASSFVTAYGYTF.

There are many counts of this clonotype. The chain combines TRBV7-2 with TRBJ1-5; D is ambiguous. CDR1 and CDR2 from the germline V gene are SGHTA and FQGNSA. The CDR3 is made up of 13 amino acids. V was pared by 2 bases and J by 5 bases, with 7 bases between. The CDR3 protein is CASSLQEDQPQHF. The DNA for the CDR3 is TGTGCCAGCAGCTTACAGGAGGATCAGCCCCAGCATTTT.

About this clonotype: The junction differs from germline at one of its ends, possibly a read error. The rearrangement uses TRBV6-6 and TRBJ1-5; no clear D. The germline CDR1 and CDR2 sequences are MNHNY and SVGAGI (reference sequence). This CDR3 has 13 amino acids. The chain's CDR3 is CASNYSLNQPQHF. Here the CDR3 DNA reads TGTGCCAGCAATTACTCGCTCAATCAGCCCCAGCATTTT.

For this clonotype: This likely came from a read error, as a far larger clone is one base away. A read error is likely, as this CDR3 ends without the conserved phenylalanine or tryptophan. This chain uses TRBV12-3 or TRBV12-4 with TRBJ1-1; D is unclear. V lost 3 bases, J lost 3 bases, and 8 bases lay in between. This CDR3 spans 13 amino acids. The CDR3, as DNA: TGTGCCAGCAGTTTGTCCGGGGACACTGAAGCTTTCCTT. Residues: CASSLSGDTEAFL.

The chain has TRBV6-1 and TRBJ1-5; perhaps TRBD1 as D (5 bases). CDR3 size: 17 residues. Germline V gene sequence: CDR1 MNHNS, CDR2 SASEGT. Trimming stripped 6 bases from V and 0 bases from J, with 18 bases between. CDR3 DNA sequence: TGTGCCAGCAGGCCATACCCCCAGGGCGATAGCAATCAGCCCCAGCATTTT. As protein: CASRPYPQGDSNQPQHF.

In its sample, this clonotype was seen many times. The J gene is TRBJ1-5, the V gene TRBV2, with unresolved D. Trimming stripped 3 bases from V and 2 bases from J, with 8 bases between. The germline CDR1 and CDR2 sequences are SNHLY and FYNNEI. The CDR3 contains 14 residues. This CDR3 reads CASSDGDGNQPQHF. The CDR3 DNA sequence: TGTGCCAGCAGTGACGGTGATGGCAATCAGCCCCAGCATTTT. Variable domain in full (rest from reference TRBV2 and TRBJ1-5): EPEVTQTPSHQVTQMGQEVILRCVPISNHLYFYWYRQILGQKVEFLVSFYNNEISEKSEIFDDQFSVERPDGSNFTLKIRSTKLEDSAMYFCASSDGDGNQPQHFGDGTRLSIL.

This clonotype was recorded at least ten times. V gene TRBV27 combines with J gene TRBJ2-6, with D perhaps matching TRBD2 (5 bases). The CDR3 spans 15 residues. Trimming left V 5 bases short and J 5 bases short, with 13 bases between. Germline V CDR1 and CDR2: MNHEY, SMNVEV (reference sequence). The CDR3 sequence: CASSPLDWRANVLTF. CDR3 DNA: TGTGCCAGCAGTCCACTGGACTGGAGGGCCAACGTCCTGACTTTC.

This chain links TRBV9 with TRBJ2-5; 7 nucleotides agree with TRBD2. The J segment lost 2 bases and the V segment lost 0 bases, leaving 4 bases of the junction unmatched. The CDR3 sequence is 15 residues long. CDR1 SGDLS and CDR2 YYNGEE come from the germline V gene. CDR3 sequence: CASSVGAGEQETQYF. The DNA of the CDR3 is TGTGCCAGCAGCGTAGGGGCGGGAGAGCAAGAGACCCAGTACTTC.

There are a few counts of this clonotype. The chain links TRBV29-1 to TRBJ1-1; TRBD1 agrees at 7 bases. Germline CDR1 and CDR2: SQVTM and ANQGSEA. J was trimmed by 3 bases and V by 1 base; bases with no gene match: 5. This CDR3 comprises 14 residues. DNA for the CDR3: TGCAGCGTTGAAGGGCCAGGGGGGCACACTGAAGCTTTCTTT. This encodes CSVEGPGGHTEAFF. Combining the CDR3 with reference TRBV29-1 and TRBJ1-1 gives the whole variable domain SAVISQKPSRDICQRGTSLTIQCQVDSQVTMMFWYRQQPGQSLTLIATANQGSEATYESGFVIDKFPISRPNLTFSTLTVSNMSPEDSSIYLCSVEGPGGHTEAFFGQGTRLTVV.

A remark on this clonotype: Germline is not matched at one junction end, which may reflect a read error. The genes are TRBV6-1 and TRBJ2-5; a possible D gene is TRBD1 (5 bases). Germline CDR1 and CDR2: MNHNS and SASEGT. This CDR3 region has 16 residues. The CDR3 DNA sequence: TGTGCCAGCATCCCCCTCCGAGGACACCTCCAAGCGACCCAGTACTTC. This gives the protein CASIPLRGHLQATQYF.

V gene TRBV27 combines with J gene TRBJ1-1, with a tentative D call TRBD1 (6 bases). Germline V gives CDR1 MNHEY, CDR2 SMNVEV (reference sequence). The CDR3 length is 12 residues. Trimming removed 7 bases at V and 3 bases at J, with 9 bases between. The CDR3 sequence: CASKQGHTEAFF. The CDR3 nucleotides read TGTGCCAGCAAACAGGGACACACTGAAGCTTTCTTT.

The V and J genes are TRBV7-2 and TRBJ2-5; D is ambiguous. The V end lost 3 bases, the J end lost 7 bases, and 6 bases lay between the germline ends. The CDR3 sequence is 11 residues long. Germline values: CDR1 SGHTA, CDR2 FQGNSA. In nucleotides, the CDR3 is TGTGCCAGCAGCTTGGGTACGACCCAGTACTTC. Translated, it gives CASSLGTTQYF.

The table lists this clonotype with many counts. The chain joins TRBV5-6 to TRBJ1-5; TRBD1 might be the D (6 bases). The CDR3 is 16 amino acids. Trimming pared 1 base from V and 4 bases from J, leaving 15 bases between. Germline CDR1 reads SGHDT; CDR2 reads YYEEEE. Here the CDR3 DNA reads TGTGCCAGCAGCTTGTATGACAGGATAGGGAATCAGCCCCAGCATTTT. Its translation: CASSLYDRIGNQPQHF.

The chain combines TRBV5-1 with TRBJ2-3; TRBD2 agrees at 11 bases. With 0 bases clipped from V and 6 bases from J, the junction kept 0 bases outside the gene matches. This CDR3 has 14 amino acids. CDR1 SGHRS and CDR2 YFSETQ come from the germline V gene. DNA for the CDR3: TGCGCCAGCAGCTTGGGACTAGCGGGGGATACGCAGTATTTT. Its protein is CASSLGLAGDTQYF.

This clonotype has a count of ten or more. The gene calls are TRBV12-3 or TRBV12-4 and TRBJ1-2; D perhaps matches TRBD1 (6 bases). CDR3 size: 14 residues. The V end lost 2 bases, the J end lost 8 bases, and 15 bases lay between the germline ends. The CDR3 DNA sequence: TGTGCCAGCAGTTTACAGGTCGAGGGGGAAGGCTACACCTTC. It codes for CASSLQVEGEGYTF.

This clonotype showed up many times. The chain carries TRBV19 and TRBJ1-5; TRBD1 aligns across 11 bases. The V and J ends lost 8 bases and 6 bases, in that order; junction bases with no gene match: 9. The CDR3 covers 15 residues. Germline assignment: CDR1 LNHDA and CDR2 SQIVND (reference sequence). The CDR3, as DNA: TGTGCCAGTGCCACCGGACAGGGGGCGCGTCAGCCCCAGCATTTT. It is translated as CASATGQGARQPQHF.

The rearrangement joins TRBV6-1 to TRBJ1-1, with 10 bases aligning to TRBD1. Germline V lookup: CDR1 MNHNS, CDR2 SASEGT. The CDR3 has 14 residues. The ends lost 11 bases at V and 5 bases at J; junction bases unmatched: 11. The CDR3 DNA is TGTGCCGCAGGGAGACAGGGGGCTTGGACTGAAGCTTTCTTT. This sequence encodes CAAGRQGAWTEAFF.

This clonotype appeared many times. V and J are TRBV20-1 and TRBJ2-7; D could derive from TRBD1 or TRBD2 (5 bases each). V gave up 0 bases and J gave up 4 bases, with 10 bases separating them. Germline-derived CDR1 and CDR2 are DFQATT and SNEGSKA (reference sequence). The CDR3 totals 13 residues. As DNA, the CDR3 is TGCAGTGCTAGAGACAGGGAGTCTTACGAGCAGTACTTC. This codes for CSARDRESYEQYF.

V gene TRBV11-3 combines with J gene TRBJ2-1, with D perhaps TRBD1 (6 bases). This CDR3 has 15 residues. Germline V lookup: CDR1 SGHNT, CDR2 YENEEA. V was shortened by 5 bases and J by 0 bases, with 11 bases between the two germline ends. For the CDR3, the DNA is TGTGCCAGCAGCCGGGTGGGGGCCTCCTACAATGAGCAGTTCTTC. Amino acids: CASSRVGASYNEQFF.

The table lists this clonotype with many counts. The gene calls are TRBV27 and TRBJ2-7; tentatively, D is TRBD2 (6 bases). Per the germline V gene, CDR1 is MNHEY and CDR2 is SMNVEV (reference sequence). The CDR3 has 15 amino acids. V lost 3 bases and J 0 bases, leaving 12 bases between the germline ends. The CDR3, as DNA: TGTGCCAGCAGTTTGTCCGGGACTCTCTCCTACGAGCAGTACTTC. Protein: CASSLSGTLSYEQYF.